A single sample gave rise to the 15 T cell receptor beta chains below, sequenced in a study of long-term antiretroviral therapy in people with HIV. Sequencing relied on immunoSEQ assay v3.0, run at survey level. Assay used: immunoSEQ multiplex PCR; TCRdb lists only in-frame clones, some missing. Seen here are about 21,000 clones, approximately 82% observed once, and the top ten hold more than 3.5%. Sequencing was performed on unsorted PBMCs, taken 0.5 years after starting antiretroviral therapy. The receptors stem from a man aged 18-30 years with HIV.

This chain uses TRBV5-4 with TRBJ2-5; 9 bases are a match to TRBD1. The CDR3 has 14 amino acids. Trimming at V came to 4 bases and at J to 7 bases, leaving 8 bases not matched to a gene. In germline, CDR1 is SGHNT, CDR2 YYREEE (reference sequence). The CDR3 DNA sequence: TGTGCCAGCAGCCAACAGGGGGCGCAGGGGACCCAGTACTTC. Its protein is CASSQQGAQGTQYF.

The V and J genes are TRBV28 and TRBJ1-5, with D tentatively TRBD1 (6 bases). The germline gives CDR1 MDHEN, CDR2 SYDVKM. The length of the CDR3 is 15 residues. V was shortened by 7 bases and J by 2 bases, with 15 bases between the two germline ends. In nucleotides, the CDR3 is TGTGCCAGCACCCGGGGGCCAGGAGGCAATCAGCCCCAGCATTTT. Protein product: CASTRGPGGNQPQHF.

The count of this clone is one. V is TRBV11-2 and J is TRBJ2-7, with D hard to call. The CDR3 length is 12 residues. V was pared by 5 bases and J by 5 bases, with 10 bases between. Germline CDR1 and CDR2: SGHAT and FQNNGV. This CDR3 reads CASSPRRNEQYF. In nucleotides, the CDR3 is TGTGCCAGCAGCCCTAGAAGGAACGAGCAGTACTTC.

The chain uses TRBV7-2 and TRBJ1-2; D possibly corresponds to TRBD1 (5 bases). This CDR3 has 18 residues. V was trimmed by 4 bases and J by 1 base, leaving 22 bases between them. Germline lookup yields CDR1 SGHTA and CDR2 FQGNSA. CDR3 sequence: CASSSPPGTGTGNYGYTF. The CDR3, as DNA: TGTGCCAGCAGCTCGCCCCCGGGGACGGGGACTGGTAACTATGGCTACACCTTC.

The V call is TRBV5-4, the J call TRBJ1-5; D is undetermined. With 2 bases removed from V and 3 bases from J, the gap between germline ends came to 9 bases. The CDR3 has 14 amino acids. CDR1 is SGHNT and CDR2 is YYREEE in the germline V gene (reference sequence). The CDR3 region is CASSFMGSNQPQHF. For the CDR3, the DNA is TGTGCCAGCAGCTTCATGGGATCCAATCAGCCCCAGCATTTT.

This clone came up a few times. The rearrangement uses TRBV4-2 and TRBJ2-5; D gene unclear. The germline gives CDR1 LGHNA, CDR2 YNFKEQ. The germline V and J ends were trimmed by 0 bases and 5 bases, with 10 bases remaining between them. CDR3 size: 14 residues. The CDR3 region is CASSQEGGDETQYF. CDR3 sequence (DNA): TGTGCCAGCAGCCAAGAGGGTGGAGACGAGACCCAGTACTTC.

V and J are TRBV6-5 and TRBJ1-4, with D perhaps matching TRBD1 (6 bases). The CDR3 is 14 residues long. Germline V lookup: CDR1 MNHEY, CDR2 SVGAGI. Between the trimmed V and J ends, which lost 6 bases and 6 bases, there was a span of 14 bases. The CDR3 coding sequence is TGTGCCAGCAGCCTCGGGGGGGCATATGAAAAACTGTTTTTT. It encodes CASSLGGAYEKLFF.

The V and J genes are TRBV28 and TRBJ1-1, with D unresolved. Germline V gives CDR1 MDHEN, CDR2 SYDVKM. V was shortened by 3 bases and J by 6 bases, with 14 bases between the two germline ends. This CDR3 comprises 14 residues. CDR3 in amino acids: CASSFNNLYPEAFF. The CDR3 bases are TGTGCCAGCAGTTTTAACAACCTCTATCCTGAAGCTTTCTTT.

This clone was picked up one time. The chain uses TRBV9 and TRBJ1-2; 7 nucleotides line up with TRBD1. The V segment lost 6 bases and the J segment 2 bases; nucleotides outside the gene matches: 10. Germline V lookup: CDR1 SGDLS, CDR2 YYNGEE. This CDR3 has 15 residues. CDR3 amino acids: CASTMHRDRNYGYTF. CDR3 nucleotide sequence: TGTGCCAGCACCATGCACCGGGACAGAAACTATGGCTACACCTTC.

This clone was seen only a few times. This chain connects TRBV7-3 to TRBJ2-7; D call uncertain. The germline V gene encodes CDR1 SGHTA and CDR2 FQGTGA. The CDR3 has 14 amino acids. The V end lost 5 bases, the J end lost 2 bases, and 13 bases lay between the germline ends. The CDR3 DNA reads TGTGCCAGCAGCATAAACGGTGGAGCCTACGAGCAGTACTTC. Its translation is CASSINGGAYEQYF.

J is TRBJ2-3 and V is TRBV28, with D perhaps being TRBD1 or TRBD2 (5 bases each). CDR3 length: 15 amino acids. Between the trimmed V and J ends, which lost 3 bases and 0 bases, there was a span of 10 bases. CDR1 is MDHEN and CDR2 is SYDVKM in the germline V gene. CDR3 coding DNA: TGTGCCAGCAGTTTTCCGGGGCCTAGCACAGATACGCAGTATTTT. It is translated as CASSFPGPSTDTQYF.

With respect to this clone: The junction differs from germline at one of its ends, possibly a read error. The chain has TRBV5-1 and TRBJ2-7; D not resolved. CDR3 length: 12 residues. Germline CDR1 is SGHRS and CDR2 is YFSETQ. The CDR3 DNA reads as TGCGCCAGCAGCTTGGGAAACTGGCAAGTAGGGTTC. Its translation is CASSLGNWQVGF.

The table lists this clone with a few counts. The V call is TRBV4-2, the J call TRBJ1-5; 8 bases are a match to TRBD1. The CDR3 contains 16 residues. Germline CDR1 reads LGHNA; CDR2 reads YNFKEQ. With V trimmed by 2 bases and J by 1 base, 4 bases remained unmatched. The CDR3 DNA reads TGTGCCAGCAGCCAACTGGGACAGGCGAGCAATCAGCCCCAGCATTTT. As protein: CASSQLGQASNQPQHF.

The chain is built from TRBV2 and TRBJ2-2; 14 nucleotides match TRBD2. The V gene's germline CDR1 is SNHLY and CDR2 FYNNEI. The CDR3 length is 15 residues. V gave up 6 bases and J gave up 5 bases; unmatched junction bases: 2. Written as DNA, the CDR3 is TGTGCCAGCAGGGGACTAGCGGGAGAGACCGGGGAGCTGTTTTTT. Protein product: CASRGLAGETGELFF. Supplemented by reference TRBV2 and TRBJ2-2, the full variable domain reads EPEVTQTPSHQVTQMGQEVILRCVPISNHLYFYWYRQILGQKVEFLVSFYNNEISEKSEIFDDQFSVERPDGSNFTLKIRSTKLEDSAMYFCASRGLAGETGELFFGEGSRLTVL.

The gene calls are TRBV5-6 and TRBJ2-7, with D possibly TRBD2 on 6 matching bases. Per germline, CDR1 SGHDT and CDR2 YYEEEE. Trimming stripped 4 bases from V and 2 bases from J, with 13 bases between. There are 14 residues in the CDR3. CDR3 in amino acids: CASSGGDLPYEQYF. For the CDR3, the DNA is TGTGCCAGCAGCGGAGGGGATTTGCCCTACGAGCAGTACTTC. Full variable domain (rest looked up from reference TRBV5-6 and TRBJ2-7): DAGVTQSPTHLIKTRGQQVTLRCSPKSGHDTVSWYQQALGQGPQFIFQYYEEEERQRGNFPDRFSGHQFPNYSSELNVNALLLGDSALYLCASSGGDLPYEQYFGPGTRLTVT.